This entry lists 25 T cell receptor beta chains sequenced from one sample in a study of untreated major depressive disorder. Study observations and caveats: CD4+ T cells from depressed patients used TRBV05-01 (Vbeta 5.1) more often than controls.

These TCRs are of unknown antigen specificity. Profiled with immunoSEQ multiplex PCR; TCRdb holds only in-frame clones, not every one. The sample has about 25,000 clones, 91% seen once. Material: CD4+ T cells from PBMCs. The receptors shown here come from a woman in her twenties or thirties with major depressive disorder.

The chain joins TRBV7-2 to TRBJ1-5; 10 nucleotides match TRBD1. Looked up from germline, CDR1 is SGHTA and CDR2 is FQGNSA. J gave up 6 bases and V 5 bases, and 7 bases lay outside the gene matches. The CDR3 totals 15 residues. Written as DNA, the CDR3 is TGTGCCAGCAGCACCGGGACAGGGGTTCGTCAGCCCCAGCATTTT. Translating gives CASSTGTGVRQPQHF.

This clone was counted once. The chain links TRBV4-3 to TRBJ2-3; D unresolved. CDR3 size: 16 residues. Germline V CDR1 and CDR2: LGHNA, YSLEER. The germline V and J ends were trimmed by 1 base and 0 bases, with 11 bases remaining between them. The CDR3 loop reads CASSQVTYFSTDTQYF. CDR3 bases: TGCGCCAGCAGCCAAGTTACGTACTTCAGCACAGATACGCAGTATTTT.

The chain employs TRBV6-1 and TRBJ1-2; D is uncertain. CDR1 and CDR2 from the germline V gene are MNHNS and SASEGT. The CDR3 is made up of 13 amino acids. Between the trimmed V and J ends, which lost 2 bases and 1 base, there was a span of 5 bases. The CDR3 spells CASSEQFNYGYTF. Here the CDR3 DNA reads TGTGCCAGCAGTGAACAATTTAACTATGGCTACACCTTC.

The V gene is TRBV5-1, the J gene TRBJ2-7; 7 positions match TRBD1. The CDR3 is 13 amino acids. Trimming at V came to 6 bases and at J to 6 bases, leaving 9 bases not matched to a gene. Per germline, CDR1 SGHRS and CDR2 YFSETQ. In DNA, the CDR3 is TGCGCCAGCACCCGGGACAGCGGAATCGAGCAGTACTTC. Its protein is CASTRDSGIEQYF.

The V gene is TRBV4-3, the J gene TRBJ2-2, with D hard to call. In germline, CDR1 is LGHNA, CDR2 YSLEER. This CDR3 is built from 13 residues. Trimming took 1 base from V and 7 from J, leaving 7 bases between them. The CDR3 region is CASSQVLRGELFF. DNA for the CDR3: TGCGCCAGCAGCCAAGTTCTTCGCGGGGAGCTGTTTTTT.

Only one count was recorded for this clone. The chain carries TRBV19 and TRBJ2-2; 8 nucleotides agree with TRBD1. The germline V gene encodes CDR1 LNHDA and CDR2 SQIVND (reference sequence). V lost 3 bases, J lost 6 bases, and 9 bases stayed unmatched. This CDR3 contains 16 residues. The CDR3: CASSMTDRGFPGELFF. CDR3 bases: TGTGCCAGTAGTATGACCGACAGGGGATTTCCCGGGGAGCTGTTTTTT.

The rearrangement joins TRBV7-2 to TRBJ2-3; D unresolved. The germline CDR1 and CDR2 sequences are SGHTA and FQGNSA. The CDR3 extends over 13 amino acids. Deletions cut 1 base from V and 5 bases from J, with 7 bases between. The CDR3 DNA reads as TGTGCCAGCAGCTTAGATGTGGGAGATACGCAGTATTTT. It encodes CASSLDVGDTQYF.

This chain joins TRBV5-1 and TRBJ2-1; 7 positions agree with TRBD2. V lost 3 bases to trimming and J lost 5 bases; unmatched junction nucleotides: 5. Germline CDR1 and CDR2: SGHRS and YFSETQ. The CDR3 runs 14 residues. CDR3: CASSSRTRNNEQFF. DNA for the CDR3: TGCGCCAGCAGCTCTCGGACTAGGAACAATGAGCAGTTCTTC.

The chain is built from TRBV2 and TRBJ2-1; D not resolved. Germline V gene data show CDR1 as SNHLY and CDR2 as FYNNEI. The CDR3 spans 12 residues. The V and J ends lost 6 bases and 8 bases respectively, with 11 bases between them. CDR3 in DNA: TGTGCCAGCAGACAGTCTAGGGATGAGCAGTTCTTC. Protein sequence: CASRQSRDEQFF.

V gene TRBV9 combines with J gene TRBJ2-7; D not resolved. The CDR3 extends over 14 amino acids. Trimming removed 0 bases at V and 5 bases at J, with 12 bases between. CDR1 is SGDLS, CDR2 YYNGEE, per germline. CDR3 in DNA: TGTGCCAGCAGCGTAGAGTGGGGAAGGGACGAGCAGTACTTC. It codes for CASSVEWGRDEQYF. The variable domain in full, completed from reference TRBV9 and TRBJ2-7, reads DSGVTQTPKHLITATGQRVTLRCSPRSGDLSVYWYQQSLDQGLQFLIQYYNGEERAKGNILERFSAQQFPDLHSELNLSSLELGDSALYFCASSVEWGRDEQYFGPGTRLTVT.

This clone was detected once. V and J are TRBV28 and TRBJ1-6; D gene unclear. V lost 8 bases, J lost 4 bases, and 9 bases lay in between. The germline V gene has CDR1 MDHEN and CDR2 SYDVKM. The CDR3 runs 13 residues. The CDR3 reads CASAADYNSPLHF. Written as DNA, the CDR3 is TGTGCCAGCGCCGCAGATTATAATTCACCCCTCCACTTT. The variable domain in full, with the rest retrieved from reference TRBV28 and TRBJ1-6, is DVKVTQSSRYLVKRTGEKVFLECVQDMDHENMFWYRQDPGLGLRLIYFSYDVKMKEKGDIPEGYSVSREKKERFSLILESASTNQTSMYLCASAADYNSPLHFGNGTRLTVT.

The CDR3 sequence is CASSLARRGLQETQYF. The CDR3 coding sequence is TGTGCCAGCAGCTTAGCGAGGCGGGGGCTCCAAGAGACCCAGTACTTC. V is TRBV7-8 and J is TRBJ2-5; TRBD2 might be the D (7 bases). From germline, CDR1 is SGHVS and CDR2 FQNEAQ. This CDR3 is built from 16 residues. The germline V and J ends were trimmed by 0 bases and 1 base, with 12 bases remaining between them.

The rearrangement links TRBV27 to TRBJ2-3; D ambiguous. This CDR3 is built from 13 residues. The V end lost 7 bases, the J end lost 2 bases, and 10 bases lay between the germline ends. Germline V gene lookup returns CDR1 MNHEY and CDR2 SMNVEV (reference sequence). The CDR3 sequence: CASTDSHTDTQYF. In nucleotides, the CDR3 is TGTGCCAGCACAGATTCTCACACAGATACGCAGTATTTT.

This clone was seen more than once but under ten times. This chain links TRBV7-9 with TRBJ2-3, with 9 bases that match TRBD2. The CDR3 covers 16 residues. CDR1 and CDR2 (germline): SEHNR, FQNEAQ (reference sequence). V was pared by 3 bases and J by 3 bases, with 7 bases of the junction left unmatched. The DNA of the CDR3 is TGTGCCAGCAGCTTTGGGAAGAGCGGGGGGACAGATACGCAGTATTTT. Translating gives CASSFGKSGGTDTQYF.

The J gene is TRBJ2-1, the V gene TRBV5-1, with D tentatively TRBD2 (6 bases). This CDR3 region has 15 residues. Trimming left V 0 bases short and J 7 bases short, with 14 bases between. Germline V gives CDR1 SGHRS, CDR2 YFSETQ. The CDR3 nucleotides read TGCGCCAGCAGCTTGGTCCCGGGAGTTGGAAATGAGCAGTTCTTC. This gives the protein CASSLVPGVGNEQFF.

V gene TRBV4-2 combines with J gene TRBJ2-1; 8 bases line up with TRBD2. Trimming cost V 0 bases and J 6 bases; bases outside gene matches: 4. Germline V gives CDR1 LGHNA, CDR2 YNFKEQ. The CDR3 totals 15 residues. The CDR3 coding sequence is TGTGCCAGCAGCCAAGAGGTAGCGGGGTTCAATGAGCAGTTCTTC. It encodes CASSQEVAGFNEQFF.

The CDR3 reads CASSGDFLRETQYF. In DNA, the CDR3 is TGTGCCAGCAGTGGCGACTTCCTCCGGGAGACCCAGTACTTC. The rearrangement links TRBV2 to TRBJ2-5; D remains ambiguous. The length of the CDR3 is 14 residues. CDR1 and CDR2 from the germline V gene are SNHLY and FYNNEI. The V end lost 4 bases, the J end lost 5 bases, and 14 bases lay between the germline ends.

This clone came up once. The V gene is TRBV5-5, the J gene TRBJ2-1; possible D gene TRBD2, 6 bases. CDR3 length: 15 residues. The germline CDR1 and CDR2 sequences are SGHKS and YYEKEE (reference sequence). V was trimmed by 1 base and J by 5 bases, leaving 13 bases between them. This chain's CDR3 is CASSLSSRGDNEQFF. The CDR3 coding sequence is TGTGCCAGCAGCTTGTCGTCCCGCGGGGACAATGAGCAGTTCTTC.

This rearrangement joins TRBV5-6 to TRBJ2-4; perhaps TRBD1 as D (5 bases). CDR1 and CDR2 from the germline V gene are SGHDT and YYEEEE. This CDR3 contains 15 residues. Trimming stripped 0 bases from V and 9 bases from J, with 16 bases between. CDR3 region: CASSLEGPARGIQYF. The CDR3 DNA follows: TGTGCCAGCAGCTTGGAGGGGCCGGCTAGGGGCATTCAGTACTTC.

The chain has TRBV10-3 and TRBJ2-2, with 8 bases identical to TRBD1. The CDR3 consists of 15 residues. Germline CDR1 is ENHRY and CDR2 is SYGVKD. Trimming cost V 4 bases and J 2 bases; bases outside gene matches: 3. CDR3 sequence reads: CAISGAGGNTGELFF. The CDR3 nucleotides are TGTGCCATCAGTGGTGCAGGGGGCAACACCGGGGAGCTGTTTTTT.

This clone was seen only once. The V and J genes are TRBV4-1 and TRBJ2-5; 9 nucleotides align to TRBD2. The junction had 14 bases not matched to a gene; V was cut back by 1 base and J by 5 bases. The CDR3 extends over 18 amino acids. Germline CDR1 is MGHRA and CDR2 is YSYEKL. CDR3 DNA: TGCGCCAGCAGCCAAGTTCACATGGGACTAGCTGTCTCGGAGACCCAGTACTTC. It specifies CASSQVHMGLAVSETQYF.

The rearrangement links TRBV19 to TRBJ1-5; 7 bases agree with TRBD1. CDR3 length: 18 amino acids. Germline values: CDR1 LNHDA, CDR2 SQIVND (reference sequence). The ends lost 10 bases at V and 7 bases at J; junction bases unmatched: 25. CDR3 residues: CATLDRRPISNDEQPQHF. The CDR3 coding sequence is TGTGCCACCCTGGACAGGCGTCCCATCTCCAATGATGAACAGCCCCAGCATTTT.

CDR3 bases: TGTGCCAGCAGCCAAGTCGGGACTAACTCCTACAATGAGCAGTTCTTC. Its protein is CASSQVGTNSYNEQFF. The chain uses TRBV4-2 and TRBJ2-1; 7 bases line up with TRBD2. The CDR3 runs 16 residues. With V trimmed by 1 base and J by 0 bases, 3 bases remained unmatched. Germline V gives CDR1 LGHNA, CDR2 YNFKEQ.

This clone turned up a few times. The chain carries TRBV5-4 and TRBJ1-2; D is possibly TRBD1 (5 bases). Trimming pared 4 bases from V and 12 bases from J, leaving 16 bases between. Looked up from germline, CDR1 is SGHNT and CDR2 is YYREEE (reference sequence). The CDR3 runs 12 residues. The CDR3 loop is CASSQNSRGHTF. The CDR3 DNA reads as TGTGCCAGCAGCCAAAACTCGCGGGGACACACCTTC.

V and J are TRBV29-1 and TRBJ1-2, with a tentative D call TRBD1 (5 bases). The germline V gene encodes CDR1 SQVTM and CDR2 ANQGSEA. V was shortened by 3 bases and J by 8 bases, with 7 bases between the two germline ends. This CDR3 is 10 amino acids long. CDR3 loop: CSVDRAGYTF. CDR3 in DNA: TGCAGCGTTGACAGGGCCGGCTACACCTTC.